One sample yielded the 30 T cell receptor beta chains listed below, sequenced in a study of technical replicates of blood from a few donors. TCRdb keeps only in-frame clones here, not all; method: immunoSEQ multiplex PCR. The sample lists around 93,000 clones, around 95% occurring once. Sequences were obtained from T cells isolated from PBMCs. The receptors here all came from a human donor in good health.

The chain combines TRBV11-3 with TRBJ2-4; 7 bases are a match to TRBD1. This CDR3 is built from 15 residues. CDR1 and CDR2 (germline): SGHNT, YENEEA. The ends lost 7 bases at V and 8 bases at J; junction bases unmatched: 14. Written as DNA, the CDR3 is TGTGCCAGCACCTCCCTAAAGGGGGCGAGGGACATTCAGTACTTC. Translating it yields CASTSLKGARDIQYF.

This chain connects TRBV6-5 to TRBJ2-3; 7 bases map to TRBD2. J was trimmed by 7 bases and V by 0 bases; bases with no gene match: 7. Germline-derived CDR1 and CDR2 are MNHEY and SVGAGI. There are 15 residues in the CDR3. In DNA form, the CDR3 reads TGTGCCAGCAGTTACTCGGGCGGGAGCCTCAATACGCAGTATTTT. Encoded protein: CASSYSGGSLNTQYF.

The J gene is TRBJ2-2, the V gene TRBV4-3, with 8 positions matching TRBD1. Germline V CDR1 and CDR2: LGHNA, YSLEER. The CDR3 covers 13 residues. V shed 4 bases, J shed 7 bases, and the junction held 2 bases outside the gene matches. CDR3 protein: CASSRQGIGELFF. The CDR3 DNA reads TGCGCCAGCAGCCGACAGGGGATCGGGGAGCTGTTTTTT.

As DNA, the CDR3 is TGCGCCAGCACCTTCTTTGACAGGGACGCGAACACCGGGGAGCTGTTTTTT. This encodes CASTFFDRDANTGELFF. The rearrangement joins TRBV5-1 to TRBJ2-2; the match to TRBD1 covers 7 bases. The CDR3 contains 17 residues. Looked up from germline, CDR1 is SGHRS and CDR2 is YFSETQ. V lost 6 bases and J lost 0; bases outside the gene matches: 11.

The V gene is TRBV5-1, the J gene TRBJ2-1; 13 bases line up with TRBD2. J lost 9 bases, V lost 4 bases, and 4 bases had no gene match. The CDR3 length is 14 residues. Germline CDR1 reads SGHRS; CDR2 reads YFSETQ. DNA of the CDR3: TGCGCCAGCAGCATACTAGCGGGAGGGAGTGAGCAGTTCTTC. Its translation: CASSILAGGSEQFF.

The CDR3 sequence: CASSYSSSSYEQYF. CDR3 bases: TGTGCCAGCAGTTACTCGAGTAGCTCCTACGAGCAGTACTTC. The chain employs TRBV6-5 and TRBJ2-7, with D unresolved. The germline CDR1 and CDR2 sequences are MNHEY and SVGAGI. Deletions cut 0 bases from V and 0 bases from J, with 6 bases between. This CDR3 is 14 amino acids long.

The CDR3 sequence is CASTYSNEKLFF. In DNA form, the CDR3 reads TGTGCCAGTACCTACTCTAATGAAAAACTGTTTTTT. The V gene is TRBV19, the J gene TRBJ1-4; D is unresolved. V lost 7 bases and J 3 bases, leaving 6 bases between the germline ends. This CDR3 contains 12 residues. Looked up from germline, CDR1 is LNHDA and CDR2 is SQIVND (reference sequence).

In its sample, this clone was seen a few times. This sequence joins TRBV6-1 and TRBJ1-3, with D unresolved. Germline values: CDR1 MNHNS, CDR2 SASEGT. Trimming took 11 bases from V and 2 from J, leaving 7 bases between them. There are 11 residues in the CDR3. CDR3 nucleotide sequence: TGTGCCGGCATCACTGGAAACACCATATATTTT. This sequence encodes CAGITGNTIYF.

Here the CDR3 DNA reads TGCGCCAGCAGCCAAGTGCCCTTAGACAGCTACAATGAGCAGTTCTTC. This translates into CASSQVPLDSYNEQFF. V usage is TRBV4-1 and J usage is TRBJ2-1; weak D call: TRBD1 (5 bases). This CDR3 has 16 amino acids. The V end lost 1 base, the J end lost 3 bases, and 13 bases lay between the germline ends. CDR1 and CDR2 from the germline V gene are MGHRA and YSYEKL.

The rearrangement links TRBV7-6 to TRBJ2-7; a weak D match, TRBD1 (6 bases). Trimming removed 5 bases from V and 3 bases from J, with 11 bases in between. From germline, CDR1 is SGHVS and CDR2 FNYEAQ. The CDR3 sequence is 13 residues long. In nucleotides, the CDR3 is TGTGCCAGCAGCCACGGGACAAACTACGAGCAGTACTTC. It translates to CASSHGTNYEQYF. Based on the CDR3 plus reference TRBV7-6 and TRBJ2-7, the full variable domain is GAGVSQSPRYKVTKRGQDVALRCDPISGHVSLYWYRQALGQGPEFLTYFNYEAQQDKSGLPNDRFSAERPEGSISTLTIQRTEQRDSAMYRCASSHGTNYEQYFGPGTRLTVT.

This clone was seen a single time. This chain joins TRBV12-5 and TRBJ1-1; D is possibly TRBD1 (5 bases). The CDR3 sequence is 14 residues long. V dropped 7 bases and J dropped 2 bases, with 14 bases sitting between them. Germline V gives CDR1 LGHNT, CDR2 FRNRAP. The CDR3 reads CASEGFRENTEAFF. Written as DNA, the CDR3 is TGTGCTAGTGAGGGGTTTAGGGAAAACACTGAAGCTTTCTTT. The entire variable domain, with the rest obtained from reference TRBV12-5 and TRBJ1-1, is as follows: DARVTQTPRHKVTEMGQEVTMRCQPILGHNTVFWYRQTMMQGLELLAYFRNRAPLDDSGMPKDRFSAEMPDATLATLKIQPSEPRDSAVYFCASEGFRENTEAFFGQGTRLTVV.

This clone has more than one count but fewer than ten. CDR3 DNA: TGTGCCAGCAGTATACTCCGGGGGGGAGTCTACGAGCAGTACTTC. Protein: CASSILRGGVYEQYF. This chain joins TRBV27 and TRBJ2-7; TRBD2 agrees at 8 bases. CDR3 length: 15 residues. V shed 5 bases, J shed 3 bases, and the junction held 9 bases outside the gene matches. Germline V gives CDR1 MNHEY, CDR2 SMNVEV (reference sequence).

The V and J genes are TRBV5-4 and TRBJ2-7; the match to TRBD1 covers 9 bases. This CDR3 has 14 amino acids. The V segment lost 0 bases and the J segment 5 bases; nucleotides outside the gene matches: 3. Germline V gives CDR1 SGHNT, CDR2 YYREEE (reference sequence). CDR3: CASSLGDRAHEQYF. For the CDR3, the DNA is TGTGCCAGCAGCTTGGGGGACAGGGCACACGAGCAGTACTTC.

The count of this clone is one. The chain joins TRBV6-5 to TRBJ1-5; 7 nucleotides agree with TRBD1. Trimming at V came to 0 bases and at J to 4 bases, leaving 3 bases not matched to a gene. The CDR3 has 15 amino acids. Looked up from germline, CDR1 is MNHEY and CDR2 is SVGAGI. CDR3 sequence: CASSYSRGQNQPQHF. CDR3 nucleotides: TGTGCCAGCAGTTACTCGAGGGGACAGAATCAGCCCCAGCATTTT.

CDR3 residues: CAWKARGYQPQHF. CDR3 DNA sequence: TGTGCCTGGAAAGCCAGGGGTTATCAGCCCCAGCATTTT. The chain combines TRBV30 with TRBJ1-5; tentatively, D is TRBD1 (6 bases). V was shortened by 4 bases and J by 5 bases, with 12 bases between the two germline ends. This CDR3 is built from 13 residues. Germline CDR1 is GTSNPN and CDR2 is SVGIG (reference sequence).

The chain uses TRBV5-1 and TRBJ2-3; 7 bases match TRBD1. Germline trimming cut 5 bases from V and 6 bases from J; bases unmatched to any gene: 9. Germline V CDR1 and CDR2: SGHRS, YFSETQ. The CDR3 runs to 14 residues. The chain's CDR3 is CASRIGTVSDTQYF. CDR3 coding DNA: TGCGCCAGCAGAATAGGGACAGTCTCCGATACGCAGTATTTT.

The chain joins TRBV9 to TRBJ1-3; a possible D gene is TRBD1 (5 bases). CDR1 and CDR2 from the germline V gene are SGDLS and YYNGEE. This CDR3 is 16 amino acids long. Trimming took 0 bases from V and 0 from J, leaving 10 bases between them. The CDR3 is CASSVVPQVSGNTIYF. In DNA form, the CDR3 reads TGTGCCAGCAGCGTAGTTCCACAGGTCTCTGGAAACACCATATATTTT.

The genes are TRBV6-5 and TRBJ1-5; D may be TRBD1 (5 bases). The V and J ends lost 5 bases and 0 bases respectively, with 11 bases between them. This CDR3 comprises 15 residues. Per germline, CDR1 MNHEY and CDR2 SVGAGI. CDR3 sequence: CASSPDRNSNQPQHF. CDR3 DNA sequence: TGTGCCAGCAGTCCTGACAGAAATAGCAATCAGCCCCAGCATTTT.

The chain couples TRBV27 to TRBJ1-1; a weak D match, TRBD1 (5 bases). This CDR3 has 14 residues. Germline CDR1 MNHEY, CDR2 SMNVEV (reference sequence). The germline V and J ends were trimmed by 5 bases and 1 base, with 11 bases remaining between them. The CDR3 spells CASSRWQGNTEAFF. CDR3 in DNA: TGTGCCAGCAGTAGGTGGCAGGGGAACACTGAAGCTTTCTTT.

This rearrangement joins TRBV7-2 to TRBJ1-2, with 7 bases aligning to TRBD1. Losses at the gene ends were 5 bases for V and 8 bases for J; bases not matched to a gene: 5. This CDR3 is 12 amino acids long. CDR1 is SGHTA, CDR2 FQGNSA, per germline. In nucleotides, the CDR3 is TGTGCCAGCAGCCTAACAGGGGTCGGCTACACCTTC. Protein sequence: CASSLTGVGYTF.

This rearrangement joins TRBV6-1 to TRBJ2-5, with D uncertain. The V end was cut by 8 bases, the J end by 2 bases, with 15 bases between. In germline, CDR1 is MNHNS, CDR2 SASEGT. This CDR3 has 14 residues. DNA for the CDR3: TGTGCCAGCGGGCTTCTGAGAGATCAAGAGACCCAGTACTTC. Protein sequence: CASGLLRDQETQYF.

The rearrangement uses TRBV6-1 and TRBJ1-5; weak D call: TRBD1 (6 bases). The germline V gene has CDR1 MNHNS and CDR2 SASEGT. The CDR3 covers 16 residues. V lost 0 bases to trimming and J lost 4 bases, with 13 bases between them. As DNA, the CDR3 is TGTGCCAGCAGTGAAGCCGCAGGGGTAGGGAATCAGCCCCAGCATTTT. It is translated as CASSEAAGVGNQPQHF.

V and J are TRBV27 and TRBJ1-2; no definite D call. The CDR3 totals 11 residues. The V end was cut by 10 bases, the J end by 6 bases, with 12 bases between. Per germline, CDR1 MNHEY and CDR2 SMNVEV (reference sequence). The CDR3 sequence: CANIAWDGYTF. The CDR3 coding sequence is TGTGCCAACATAGCATGGGATGGCTACACCTTC.

This chain connects TRBV21-1 to TRBJ2-2; no check of the table's D call, TRBD2, against the DNA was made. TRBV21-1 is a recognized pseudogene. The CDR3 extends over 18 amino acids. In DNA, the CDR3 is TGTGCCAGCAGCAAAGTCTTGTTTGCGGAGGGCGGCACCGGGGAGCTGTTTTTT. Residues: CASSKVLFAEGGTGELFF.

This clone appeared once. This rearrangement joins TRBV5-6 to TRBJ1-4; D unclear. The CDR3 contains 14 residues. Germline loops: CDR1 SGHDT, CDR2 YYEEEE. V was pared by 3 bases and J by 6 bases, with 12 bases between. For the CDR3, the DNA is TGTGCCAGCAGCTGGAGAGAGTCCTATGAAAAACTGTTTTTT. The encoded protein is CASSWRESYEKLFF.

This chain connects TRBV27 to TRBJ2-7; D call uncertain. The germline gives CDR1 MNHEY, CDR2 SMNVEV (reference sequence). V lost 5 bases and J 0 bases, leaving 8 bases between the germline ends. There are 13 residues in the CDR3. CDR3 region: CASSPLSSYEQYF. The CDR3 DNA reads as TGTGCCAGCAGTCCCCTTAGCTCCTACGAGCAGTACTTC.

Regarding this clone: Other DNA sequences in this specimen translate into the identical CDR3. The chain is built from TRBV18 and TRBJ1-2; a possible D gene is TRBD1 (6 bases). There are 14 residues in the CDR3. Per the germline V gene, CDR1 is KGHSH and CDR2 is LQKENI. V was cut by 3 bases and J by 5 bases, with 13 bases left in between. The CDR3 reads CASSPSGTPYGYTF. The CDR3 DNA follows: TGTGCCAGCTCACCTTCCGGGACACCATATGGCTACACCTTC. The whole variable domain, filled in from reference TRBV18 and TRBJ1-2, reads NAGVMQNPRHLVRRRGQEARLRCSPMKGHSHVYWYRQLPEEGLKFMVYLQKENIIDESGMPKERFSAEFPKEGPSILRIQQVVRGDSAAYFCASSPSGTPYGYTFGSGTRLTVV.

The V and J genes are TRBV9 and TRBJ1-3; D is perhaps TRBD1 (5 bases). Germline CDR1 reads SGDLS; CDR2 reads YYNGEE. V was clipped by 4 bases and J by 0 bases, with 11 bases between them. CDR3 length: 15 amino acids. The CDR3 reads CASSLWGSSGNTIYF. The CDR3 nucleotides read TGTGCCAGCAGCTTGTGGGGCTCCTCTGGAAACACCATATATTTT.

The rearrangement links TRBV14 to TRBJ2-1; TRBD2 is a possible D gene (6 bases). The CDR3 covers 17 residues. The V and J ends lost 4 bases and 0 bases respectively, with 16 bases between them. Germline values: CDR1 SGHDN, CDR2 FVKESK. The CDR3 loop reads CASSRDFGSSSYNEQFF. The CDR3 DNA reads as TGTGCCAGCAGCCGGGACTTTGGCTCGAGCTCCTACAATGAGCAGTTCTTC.

The chain is built from TRBV6-5 and TRBJ2-2; unclear D gene. The CDR3 sequence is 11 residues long. Germline V gene lookup returns CDR1 MNHEY and CDR2 SVGAGI. V was trimmed by 8 bases and J by 3 bases, leaving 4 bases between them. The CDR3 spells CASLDTGELFF. CDR3 coding DNA: TGTGCCAGCCTCGACACCGGGGAGCTGTTTTTT.